The rows below give T cell receptor beta chains drawn from one sample of a study of T cells in Graves' hyperthyroidism and ophthalmopathy. TCRdb re-analysed the multiplex PCR reads in MiXCR, keeping a single row per CDR3 protein. The sample has 530,000 or so distinct CDR3 sequences, around 42% seen once. What was sequenced was peripheral blood or thyroid tissue (not recorded which). The receptors derive from a woman under 30 with Graves' hyperthyroidism. The CDR3 runs from the conserved cysteine through the conserved F or W. The D gene is left open where the match is weak. Size is omitted from some rows. Given values are once, few, many or a class for expanded clones.

v_gene	d_gene	j_gene	abundance	CDR3nt	CDR3aa
TRBV6-2/TRBV6-3	-	TRBJ1-1	many	TGTGCCAGCAGCCCCAACAGGTTCTACACTGAAGCTTTCTTT	CASSPNRFYTEAFF
TRBV6-1	-	TRBJ1-2	many	TGTGCCAGCAGTGAACAGGGTGGCTACACCTTC	CASSEQGGYTF
TRBV2	TRBD2	TRBJ2-2	many	TGTGCCAGCAGTGATGAGATGACTAGCGGCGCGAACACCGGGGAGCTGTTTTTT	CASSDEMTSGANTGELFF
TRBV5-6	-	TRBJ2-7	few	TGTGCCAGCAGCTTGAAGGCACGAGTCTCTTACGAGCAGTACTTC	CASSLKARVSYEQYF
TRBV11-3	-	TRBJ2-7	many	TGTGCCAGCAGCTCGATATTTACCTACGAGCAGTACTTC	CASSSIFTYEQYF
TRBV4-1	-	TRBJ1-5	many	TGCGCCAGCAGCCAGGGGTCAGCTTATAGCAATCAGCCCCAGCATTTT	CASSQGSAYSNQPQHF
TRBV20-1	-	TRBJ2-7	many	TGCAGTGCTAGAGGGTGGGAACTCTACGAGCAGTACTTC	CSARGWELYEQYF
TRBV12-3/TRBV12-4	TRBD2	TRBJ2-1	-	TGTGCCAGCAGTTTAGCCTGGGGTAGCGGGAGTACCTACAATGAGCAGTTCTTC	CASSLAWGSGSTYNEQFF
TRBV12-3/TRBV12-4	-	TRBJ2-7	-	TGTGCCAGCAGTCCTTACAGCTCCTACGAGCAGTACTTC	CASSPYSSYEQYF
TRBV9	-	TRBJ2-7	many	TGTGCCAGCAGCGTAGGCCTAGAAATCTACGAGCAGTACTTC	CASSVGLEIYEQYF
TRBV27	-	TRBJ1-6	many	TGTGCCAGCAGTTTATTGGAATCACCCCTCCACTTT	CASSLLESPLHF
TRBV10-2	-	TRBJ2-7	many	TGCGCCAGCAGTGCCGGGACATACGTTTCCTACGAGCAGTACTTC	CASSAGTYVSYEQYF
TRBV9	-	TRBJ1-1	-	TGTGCCAGCAGCGGGCTAGCGGGAGCGGGGGGCACTGAAGCTTTCTTT	CASSGLAGAGGTEAFF
TRBV12-3/TRBV12-4	-	TRBJ1-4	once	TGTGCCAGCAGTTTACGGGAGGGCGAAAAACTGTTTTTT	CASSLREGEKLFF
TRBV7-3	TRBD1	TRBJ1-2	-	TGTGCCAGCAGCGAGTCCCCGGGACAGGGGGACTATGGCTACACCTTC	CASSESPGQGDYGYTF
TRBV12-3/TRBV12-4	-	TRBJ1-5	many	TGTGCCAGCAGTTTAGACTTGAGTCAGCCCCAGCATTTT	CASSLDLSQPQHF
TRBV7-8	-	TRBJ1-1	-	TGTGCCAGCAGCTTCTCCCATGGGGTCAACACTGAAGCTTTCTTT	CASSFSHGVNTEAFF
TRBV2	TRBD1	TRBJ2-7	many	TGTGCCAGCAGCACACCGGGACAGGGGTTTAGAGAGCAGTACTTC	CASSTPGQGFREQYF
TRBV2	-	TRBJ2-7	many	TGTGCCAGCAGTCCTAGACAGGCGTATTCCTACGAGCAGTACTTC	CASSPRQAYSYEQYF
TRBV7-3	TRBD2	TRBJ2-2	once	TGCGCCAGCAGCCAACGGACTAGCGGCGCGAACACCGGGGAGCTGTTTTTT	CASSQRTSGANTGELFF
TRBV18	-	TRBJ1-5	many	TGTGCCAGCTCCACTGGGAATCAGCCCCAGCATTTT	CASSTGNQPQHF
TRBV10-3	-	TRBJ2-7	-	TGTGCCACCACAGACTCCTACGAGCAGTACTTC	CATTDSYEQYF
TRBV2	-	TRBJ2-2	many	TGTGCCGGGAGTGTTGGCGGGGAGCTGTTTTTT	CAGSVGGELFF
TRBV27	TRBD1	TRBJ2-5	-	TGTGCCAGCAGTTTATGGGGACAGCCCCAAGAGACCCAGTACTTC	CASSLWGQPQETQYF
TRBV24-1	TRBD1	TRBJ2-7	-	TGTGCCACCAGTGACCCTTCCGGGACAGGGGGCTTCTACGAGCAGTACTTC	CATSDPSGTGGFYEQYF
TRBV4-1	-	TRBJ1-1	many	TGCGCCAGCAGCCCACATACAAGTGGGACTGAAGCTTTCTTT	CASSPHTSGTEAFF
TRBV20-1	-	TRBJ2-5	-	TGCAGTGCTAGAGCGGAAGCGGCCCAGGAGACCCAGTACTTC	CSARAEAAQETQYF
TRBV10-3	TRBD1	TRBJ1-3	-	TGTGCCATCAGTGAGTCGAAGGGGGCAGACACCATATATTTT	CAISESKGADTIYF
TRBV19	-	TRBJ2-1	-	TGTGCCAGTAGTTCGAGGGAGGCAGGGTCCTACAATGAGCAGTTCTTC	CASSSREAGSYNEQFF
TRBV24-1	TRBD2	TRBJ2-7	-	TGTGCCACCAGTGAGCAAGCGGGAGGGCCGTACGGGCAGTACTTC	CATSEQAGGPYGQYF
TRBV5-1	-	TRBJ1-1	many	TGCGCCAGCAGCTTGGCGTTGACAGGCCTAGGGGGTTACACTGAAGCTTTCTTT	CASSLALTGLGGYTEAFF
TRBV2	-	TRBJ1-2	many	TGTGCCAGCAGTGAGGCAGGCGACTATGGCTACACCTTC	CASSEAGDYGYTF
TRBV10-3	-	TRBJ2-2	many	TGTGCCATCAGTGAGTCTTTCGGGGAGCTGTTTTTT	CAISESFGELFF
TRBV24-1	-	TRBJ1-2	-	TGTGCCACCAGTGGTGGGGAGGCATACTATGGCTACACCTTC	CATSGGEAYYGYTF
TRBV10-3	-	TRBJ2-1	few	TGTGCCATCAGCGCGGGACAGCAGAATGAGCAGTTCTTC	CAISAGQQNEQFF
TRBV4-3	TRBD2	TRBJ2-7	many	TGCGCCAGCAGCCAAGATCGGGGAGCGGGAGTATGGCAGTACTTC	CASSQDRGAGVWQYF
TRBV15	-	TRBJ1-1	-	TGTGCCACCAGCAGAGACCTTTACGAGGGGACTTTAATCATGAACACTGAAGCTTTCTTT	CATSRDLYEGTLIMNTEAFF
TRBV29-1	-	TRBJ2-7	-	TGCAGCCAAGATAGTGGGGGCTACCACGAGCAGTACTTC	CSQDSGGYHEQYF
TRBV29-1	TRBD1	TRBJ1-2	-	TGCAGCAGTGGGGAGCGACAGGGTCTCGCTCCTGGCTACACCTTC	CSSGERQGLAPGYTF
TRBV20-1	TRBD1	TRBJ2-7	many	TGCAGTGCTAGAGGGGTACCAGGGACAGAGCAACTCTACGAGCAGTACTTC	CSARGVPGTEQLYEQYF
TRBV10-3	TRBD2	TRBJ2-7	few	TGTGCCATCAGTGTCGTCCGGACTAGCGGGAGTGGTGAGCAGTACTTC	CAISVVRTSGSGEQYF
TRBV7-2	-	TRBJ2-5	-	TGTGCCAGCAGCATGAAAGCGGAGGCGGAGACCCAGTACTTC	CASSMKAEAETQYF
TRBV29-1	-	TRBJ1-4	-	TGCAGCGTTGAGGCAAGGTCAAAGACTGGAAAACTGTTTTTT	CSVEARSKTGKLFF
TRBV20-1	-	TRBJ1-5	many	TGCAGTGCTAGAGTGGCAGGGAACAATCAGCCCCAGCATTTT	CSARVAGNNQPQHF
TRBV6-4	-	TRBJ1-2	-	TGTGCCAGCAGCGCCCTAGCGGGACGAAACTATGGCTACACCTTC	CASSALAGRNYGYTF
TRBV29-1	TRBD1	TRBJ2-2	-	TGCAGCGTTGAAGCAGGGGGCGGGGAGCTGTTTTTT	CSVEAGGGELFF
TRBV6-5	TRBD1	TRBJ1-4	many	TGTGCCAGCAGTTACTTTGGGACAGGGGTAAAACTGTTTTTT	CASSYFGTGVKLFF
TRBV20-1	TRBD2	TRBJ2-7	-	TGCAGTGTCACTAGCGGGAGTGGCTACGAGCAGTACTTC	CSVTSGSGYEQYF
TRBV3-1	-	TRBJ2-7	many	TGTGCCAGCAGCCAAGGTGCAGCGGCCAACTCCTACGAGCAGTACTTC	CASSQGAAANSYEQYF
TRBV11-1	TRBD1	TRBJ2-7	many	TGTGCCAGCAGTACTACAGGGGAAGTCTACGAGCAGTACTTC	CASSTTGEVYEQYF
TRBV3-1	TRBD2	TRBJ2-3	few	TGTGCCAGCAGCCAAGATGGACTAGCGGCAGATACGCAGTATTTT	CASSQDGLAADTQYF
TRBV14	-	TRBJ2-7	many	TGTGCCAGCAGCCAAGGGGGTGGACAGACGGACCCAAGCTCCTACGAGCAGTACTTC	CASSQGGGQTDPSSYEQYF
TRBV6-5	-	TRBJ2-6	many	TGTGCCACCAAATCTGGGGCCAACGTCCTGACTTTC	CATKSGANVLTF
TRBV7-9	-	TRBJ2-7	many	TGTGCCAGCAGCCGGGACGGAGGTTACGAGCAGTACTTC	CASSRDGGYEQYF
TRBV20-1	TRBD1	TRBJ1-1	-	TGCAGTGCTAGAAACCGGGACAGGGGGCGGAGGGTGACGAACACTGAAGCTTTCTTT	CSARNRDRGRRVTNTEAFF
TRBV10-3	TRBD2	TRBJ2-1	few	TGTGCCATCAGCCAGCGGGAGGGCTACAATGAGCAGTTCTTC	CAISQREGYNEQFF
TRBV20-1	-	TRBJ2-7	-	TGCAGTGCTAGGCGGCTACGATCGCCTAGAGAGTACTTC	CSARRLRSPREYF
TRBV10-3	-	TRBJ1-3	-	TGTGCCATCAGTGAGAGCGGGGGCGAAAACACCATATATTTT	CAISESGGENTIYF
TRBV20-1	TRBD2	TRBJ2-3	-	TGCAGTGCTAGATTGAGGCTAGCGGGAGGCACAGATACGCAGTATTTT	CSARLRLAGGTDTQYF